This T cell receptor beta chain was sequenced during a study of blood T cell repertoires in COVID-19. Turning to the study itself: Nucleic acid was either cDNA or gDNA, and it came from T cells, B-cell-depleted T cells, or PBMCs.

CDR1 and CDR2 (germline): MDHEN, SYDVKM. Trimming took off 8 bases at V and 6 bases at J, with 17 bases between the two ends. This CDR3 comprises 14 residues. TCRdb's copy holds only in-frame clones and misses some; the assay was immunoSEQ multiplex PCR. The profile shows about 88,000 clones, 90% of them singletons. The chain employs TRBV28 and TRBJ1-5; maybe TRBD1 (6 bases). This receptor was identified in a man between 18 and 29 years old with COVID-19, enrolled during active disease. The sequenced sample consisted of peripheral blood. The CDR3, as DNA: TGTGCCAGCGAAGTGGCAGGGGAAGTTCAGCCCCAGCATTTT. Its protein is CASEVAGEVQPQHF.